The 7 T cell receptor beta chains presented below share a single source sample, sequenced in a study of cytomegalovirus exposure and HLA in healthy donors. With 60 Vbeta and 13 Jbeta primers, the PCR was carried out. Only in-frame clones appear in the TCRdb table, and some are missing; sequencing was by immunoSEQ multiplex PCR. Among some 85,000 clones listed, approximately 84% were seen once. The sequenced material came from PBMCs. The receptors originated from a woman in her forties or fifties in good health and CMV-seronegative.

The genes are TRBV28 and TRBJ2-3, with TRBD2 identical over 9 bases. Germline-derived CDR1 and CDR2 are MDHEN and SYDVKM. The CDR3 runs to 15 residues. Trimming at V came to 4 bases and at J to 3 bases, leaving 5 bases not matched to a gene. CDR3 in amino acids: CASSSLAGTTDTQYF. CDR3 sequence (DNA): TGTGCCAGCAGTTCCCTAGCGGGAACTACAGATACGCAGTATTTT. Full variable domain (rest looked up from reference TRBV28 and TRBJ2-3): DVKVTQSSRYLVKRTGEKVFLECVQDMDHENMFWYRQDPGLGLRLIYFSYDVKMKEKGDIPEGYSVSREKKERFSLILESASTNQTSMYLCASSSLAGTTDTQYFGPGTRLTVL.

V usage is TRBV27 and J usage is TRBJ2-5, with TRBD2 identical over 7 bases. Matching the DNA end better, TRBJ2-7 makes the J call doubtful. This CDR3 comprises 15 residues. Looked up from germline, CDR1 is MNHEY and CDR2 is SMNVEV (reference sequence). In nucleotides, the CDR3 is TGTGCCAGCAGTTTATCTAGCGGGCGAACCTACGAGCAGTACTTC. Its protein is CASSLSSGRTYEQYF.

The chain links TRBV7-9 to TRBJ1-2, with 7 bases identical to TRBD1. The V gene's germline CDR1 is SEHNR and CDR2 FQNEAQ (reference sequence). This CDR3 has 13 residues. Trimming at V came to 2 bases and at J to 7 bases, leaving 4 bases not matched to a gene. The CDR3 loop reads CASSLLGGFGYTF. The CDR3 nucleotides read TGTGCCAGCAGCTTACTAGGGGGCTTTGGCTACACCTTC.

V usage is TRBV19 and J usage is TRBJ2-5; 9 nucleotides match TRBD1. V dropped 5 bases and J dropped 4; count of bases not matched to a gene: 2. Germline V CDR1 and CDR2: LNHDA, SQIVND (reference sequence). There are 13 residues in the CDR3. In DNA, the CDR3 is TGTGCCAGTAGTGAACAGGGGGCAGAGACCCAGTACTTC. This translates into CASSEQGAETQYF.

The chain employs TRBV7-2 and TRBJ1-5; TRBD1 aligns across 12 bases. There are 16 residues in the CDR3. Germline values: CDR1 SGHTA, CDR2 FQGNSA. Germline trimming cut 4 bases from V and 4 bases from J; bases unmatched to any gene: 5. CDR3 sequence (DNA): TGTGCCAGCAGCTCCCGGGACAGGGGGCCTAATCAGCCCCAGCATTTT. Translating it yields CASSSRDRGPNQPQHF.

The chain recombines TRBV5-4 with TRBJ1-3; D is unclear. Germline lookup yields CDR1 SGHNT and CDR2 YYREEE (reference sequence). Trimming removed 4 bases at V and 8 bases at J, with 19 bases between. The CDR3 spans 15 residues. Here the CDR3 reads CASSTGGGILDTIYF. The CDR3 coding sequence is TGTGCCAGCAGCACCGGTGGAGGGATATTGGACACCATATATTTT.

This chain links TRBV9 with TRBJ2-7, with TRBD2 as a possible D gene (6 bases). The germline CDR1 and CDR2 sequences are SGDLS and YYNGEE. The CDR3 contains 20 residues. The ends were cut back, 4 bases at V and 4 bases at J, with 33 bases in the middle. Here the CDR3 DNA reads TGTGCCAGCAGCCCGAGTGCTACCTACCTTCGTGGACTAACCCAGTACGAGCAGTACGTC. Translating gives CASSPSATYLRGLTQYEQYV.